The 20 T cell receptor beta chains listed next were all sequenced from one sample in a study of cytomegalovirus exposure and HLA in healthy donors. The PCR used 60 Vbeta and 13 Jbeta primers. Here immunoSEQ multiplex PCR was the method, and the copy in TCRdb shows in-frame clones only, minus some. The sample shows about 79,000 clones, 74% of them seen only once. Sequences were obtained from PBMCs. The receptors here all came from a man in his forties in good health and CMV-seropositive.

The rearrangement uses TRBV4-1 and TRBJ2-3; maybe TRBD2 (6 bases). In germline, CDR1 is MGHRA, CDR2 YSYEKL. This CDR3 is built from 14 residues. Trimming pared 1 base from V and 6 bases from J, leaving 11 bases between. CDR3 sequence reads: CASSQGWGRDTQYF. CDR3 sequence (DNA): TGCGCCAGCAGCCAAGGATGGGGGAGGGATACGCAGTATTTT.

CDR3 protein: CASSPDREGKLFF. Here the CDR3 DNA reads TGTGCCAGTAGTCCAGACAGGGAAGGAAAACTGTTTTTT. The chain carries TRBV19 and TRBJ1-4; 7 bases are a match to TRBD1. This CDR3 region has 13 residues. Looked up from germline, CDR1 is LNHDA and CDR2 is SQIVND (reference sequence). V shed 5 bases, J shed 10 bases, and the junction held 7 bases outside the gene matches. Drawing the rest from reference TRBV19 and TRBJ1-4, the complete variable domain is DGGITQSPKYLFRKEGQNVTLSCEQNLNHDAMYWYRQDPGQGLRLIYYSQIVNDFQKGDIAEGYSVSREKKESFPLTVTSAQKNPTAFYLCASSPDREGKLFFGSGTQLSVL.

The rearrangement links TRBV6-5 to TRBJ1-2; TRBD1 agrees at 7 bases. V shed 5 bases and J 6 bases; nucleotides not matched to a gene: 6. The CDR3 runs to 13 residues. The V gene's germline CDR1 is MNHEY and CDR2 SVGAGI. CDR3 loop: CASSLDRDHGYTF. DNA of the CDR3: TGTGCCAGCAGTCTCGACAGGGACCATGGCTACACCTTC.

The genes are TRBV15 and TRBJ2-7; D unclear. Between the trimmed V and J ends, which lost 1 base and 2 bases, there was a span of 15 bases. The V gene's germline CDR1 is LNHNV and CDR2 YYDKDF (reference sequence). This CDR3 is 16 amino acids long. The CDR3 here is CATSRGRHPSTYEQYF. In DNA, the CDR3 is TGTGCCACCAGCAGAGGAAGACACCCGTCCACCTACGAGCAGTACTTC.

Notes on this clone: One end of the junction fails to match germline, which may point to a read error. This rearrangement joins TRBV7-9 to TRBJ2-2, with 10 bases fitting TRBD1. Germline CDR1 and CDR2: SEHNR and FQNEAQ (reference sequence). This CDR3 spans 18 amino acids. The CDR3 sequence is CASSLGEDRGLNNGELFF. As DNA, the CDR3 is TGTGCCAGCAGCTTAGGCGAAGACAGGGGGCTTAACAACGGGGAGCTGTTTTTT.

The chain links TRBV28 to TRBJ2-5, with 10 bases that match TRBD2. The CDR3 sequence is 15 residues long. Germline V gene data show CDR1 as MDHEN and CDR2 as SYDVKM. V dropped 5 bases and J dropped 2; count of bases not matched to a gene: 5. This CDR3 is CASSPSGSWQETQYF. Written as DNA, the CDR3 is TGTGCCAGCAGTCCTAGCGGGAGTTGGCAAGAGACCCAGTACTTC.

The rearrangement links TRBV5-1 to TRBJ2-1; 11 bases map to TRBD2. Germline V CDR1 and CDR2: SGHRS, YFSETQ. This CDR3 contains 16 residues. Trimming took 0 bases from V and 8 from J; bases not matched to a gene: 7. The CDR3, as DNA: TGCGCCAGCAGCTTGGGAGGGCTAGCGGGAGGCCATGAGCAGTTCTTC. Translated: CASSLGGLAGGHEQFF.

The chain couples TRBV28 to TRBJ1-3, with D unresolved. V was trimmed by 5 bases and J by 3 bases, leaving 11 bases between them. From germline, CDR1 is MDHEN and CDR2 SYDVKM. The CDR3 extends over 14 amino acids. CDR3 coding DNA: TGTGCCAGCAGTCCCCCCGGCGGTGGAAACACCATATATTTT. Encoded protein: CASSPPGGGNTIYF.

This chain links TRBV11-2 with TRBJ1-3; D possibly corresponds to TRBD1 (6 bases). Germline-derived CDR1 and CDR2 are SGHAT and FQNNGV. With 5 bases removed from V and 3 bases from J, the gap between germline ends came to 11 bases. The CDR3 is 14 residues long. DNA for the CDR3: TGTGCCAGCAGCATTACAGGGAATGGAAACACCATATATTTT. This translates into CASSITGNGNTIYF.

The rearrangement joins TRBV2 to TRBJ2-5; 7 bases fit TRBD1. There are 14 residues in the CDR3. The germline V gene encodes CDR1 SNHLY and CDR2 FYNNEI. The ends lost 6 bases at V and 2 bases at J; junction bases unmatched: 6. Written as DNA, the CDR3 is TGTGCCAGCAGACCGGGACAGACTCAAGAGACCCAGTACTTC. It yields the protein CASRPGQTQETQYF.

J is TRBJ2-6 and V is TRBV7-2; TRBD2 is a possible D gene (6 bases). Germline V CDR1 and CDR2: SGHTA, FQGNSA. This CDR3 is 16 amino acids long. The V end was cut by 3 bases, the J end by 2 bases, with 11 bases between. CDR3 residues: CASSLVGGAGANVLTF. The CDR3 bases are TGTGCCAGCAGCTTGGTCGGGGGAGCTGGGGCCAACGTCCTGACTTTC.

CDR3 nucleotide sequence: TGTGCCAGCAGCACCCACGATAGCGGGCTTTACAATGAGCAGTTCTTC. As protein: CASSTHDSGLYNEQFF. The gene calls are TRBV9 and TRBJ2-1; 7 nucleotides match TRBD2. The CDR3 covers 16 residues. The germline CDR1 and CDR2 sequences are SGDLS and YYNGEE. Unmatched junction bases numbered 11, after V lost 4 bases and J lost 4 bases.

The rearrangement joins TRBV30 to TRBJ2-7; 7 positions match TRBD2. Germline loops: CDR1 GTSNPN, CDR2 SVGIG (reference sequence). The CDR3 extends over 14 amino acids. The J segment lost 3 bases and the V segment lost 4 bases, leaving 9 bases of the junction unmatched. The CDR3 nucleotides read TGTGCCTGGACTACGGGGGGAAGCAGCTACGAGCAGTACTTC. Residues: CAWTTGGSSYEQYF.

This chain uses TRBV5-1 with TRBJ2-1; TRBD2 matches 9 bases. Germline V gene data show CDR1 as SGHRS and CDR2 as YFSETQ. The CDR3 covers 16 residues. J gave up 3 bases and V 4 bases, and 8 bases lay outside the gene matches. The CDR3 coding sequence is TGCGCCAGCAGCCCCATAGCGGGAGACCTCTACAATGAGCAGTTCTTC. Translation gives CASSPIAGDLYNEQFF.

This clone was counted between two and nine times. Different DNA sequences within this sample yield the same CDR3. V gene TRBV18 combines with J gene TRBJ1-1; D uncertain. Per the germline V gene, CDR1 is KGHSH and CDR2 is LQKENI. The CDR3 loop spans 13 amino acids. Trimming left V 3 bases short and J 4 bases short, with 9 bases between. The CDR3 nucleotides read TGTGCCAGCTCACCGACAATAGGCACTGAAGCTTTCTTT. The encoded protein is CASSPTIGTEAFF.

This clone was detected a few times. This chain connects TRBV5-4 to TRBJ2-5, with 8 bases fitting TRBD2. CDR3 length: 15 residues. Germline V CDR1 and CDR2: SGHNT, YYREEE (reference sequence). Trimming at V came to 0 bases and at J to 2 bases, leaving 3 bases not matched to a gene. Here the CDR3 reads CASSLAGTSQETQYF. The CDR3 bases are TGTGCCAGCAGCTTGGCCGGGACTAGTCAAGAGACCCAGTACTTC.

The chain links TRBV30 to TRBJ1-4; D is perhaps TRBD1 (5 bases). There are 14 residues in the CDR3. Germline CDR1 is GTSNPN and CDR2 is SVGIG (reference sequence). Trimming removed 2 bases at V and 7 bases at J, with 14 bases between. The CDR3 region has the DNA TGTGCCTGGAGTAGGGCCAGGGTGGGTGAAAAACTGTTTTTT. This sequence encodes CAWSRARVGEKLFF.

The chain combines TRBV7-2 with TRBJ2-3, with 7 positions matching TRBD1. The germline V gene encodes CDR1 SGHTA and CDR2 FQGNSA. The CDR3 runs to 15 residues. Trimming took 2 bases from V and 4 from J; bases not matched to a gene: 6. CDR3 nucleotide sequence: TGTGCCAGCAGCTTAAGGCAGGGGGATTCAGATACGCAGTATTTT. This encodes CASSLRQGDSDTQYF.

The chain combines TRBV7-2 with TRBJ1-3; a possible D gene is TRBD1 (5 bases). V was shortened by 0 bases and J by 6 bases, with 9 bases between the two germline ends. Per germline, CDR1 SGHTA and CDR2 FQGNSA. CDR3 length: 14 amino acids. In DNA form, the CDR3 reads TGTGCCAGCAGCTTAGCTACCAGGGCAAACACCATATATTTT. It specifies CASSLATRANTIYF.

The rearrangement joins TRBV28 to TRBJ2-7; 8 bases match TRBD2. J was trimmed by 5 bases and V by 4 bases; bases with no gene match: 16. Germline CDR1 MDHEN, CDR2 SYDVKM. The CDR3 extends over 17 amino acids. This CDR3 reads CASSSPRAGEPMNEQYF. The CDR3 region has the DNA TGTGCCAGCAGTTCTCCCCGAGCGGGGGAGCCGATGAACGAGCAGTACTTC.